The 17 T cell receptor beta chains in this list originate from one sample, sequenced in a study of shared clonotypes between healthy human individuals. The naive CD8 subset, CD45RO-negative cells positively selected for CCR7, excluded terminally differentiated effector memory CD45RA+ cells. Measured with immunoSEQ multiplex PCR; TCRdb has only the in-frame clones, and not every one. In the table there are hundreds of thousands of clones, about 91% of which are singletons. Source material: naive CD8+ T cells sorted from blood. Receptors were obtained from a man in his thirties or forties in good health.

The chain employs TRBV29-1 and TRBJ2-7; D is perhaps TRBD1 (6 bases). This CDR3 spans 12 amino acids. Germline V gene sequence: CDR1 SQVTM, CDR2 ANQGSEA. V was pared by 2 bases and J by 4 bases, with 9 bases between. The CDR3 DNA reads TGCAGCGTTGAATTTCAGGGGTACGAGCAGTACTTC. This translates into CSVEFQGYEQYF.

The CDR3 DNA reads TGCGCCAGCAGCCAAGGGGAGGCAGGGGGCTATGGCTACACCTTC. This codes for CASSQGEAGGYGYTF. The chain recombines TRBV4-1 with TRBJ1-2, with 7 bases matching TRBD1. J lost 4 bases, V lost 1 base, and 6 bases had no gene match. CDR1 is MGHRA and CDR2 is YSYEKL in the germline V gene. The CDR3 extends over 15 amino acids.

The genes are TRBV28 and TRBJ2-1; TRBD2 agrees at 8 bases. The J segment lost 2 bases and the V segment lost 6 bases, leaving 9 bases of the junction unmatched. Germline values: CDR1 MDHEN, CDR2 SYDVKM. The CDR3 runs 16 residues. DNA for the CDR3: TGTGCCAGCAGAGCAACTAGCGGACCAACCTACAATGAGCAGTTCTTC. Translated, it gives CASRATSGPTYNEQFF.

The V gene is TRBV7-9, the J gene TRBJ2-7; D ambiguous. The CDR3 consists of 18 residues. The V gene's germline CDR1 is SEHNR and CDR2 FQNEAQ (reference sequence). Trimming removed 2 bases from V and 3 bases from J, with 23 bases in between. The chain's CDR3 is CASSLIPGLNLPLYEQYF. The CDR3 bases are TGTGCCAGCAGCTTAATACCGGGCTTGAACCTCCCCCTCTACGAGCAGTACTTC.

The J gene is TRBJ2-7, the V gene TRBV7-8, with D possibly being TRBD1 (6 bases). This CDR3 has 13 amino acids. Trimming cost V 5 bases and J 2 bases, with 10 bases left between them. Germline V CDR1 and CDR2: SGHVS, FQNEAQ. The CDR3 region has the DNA TGTGCCAGCAGCCATGGACAGCCCTACGAGCAGTACTTC. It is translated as CASSHGQPYEQYF.

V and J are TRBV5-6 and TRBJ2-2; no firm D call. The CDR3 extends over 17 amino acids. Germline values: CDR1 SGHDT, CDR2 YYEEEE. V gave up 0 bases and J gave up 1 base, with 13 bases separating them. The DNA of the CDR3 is TGTGCCAGCAGCTTGGCCGTCGAAGGGATGAACACCGGGGAGCTGTTTTTT. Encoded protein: CASSLAVEGMNTGELFF.

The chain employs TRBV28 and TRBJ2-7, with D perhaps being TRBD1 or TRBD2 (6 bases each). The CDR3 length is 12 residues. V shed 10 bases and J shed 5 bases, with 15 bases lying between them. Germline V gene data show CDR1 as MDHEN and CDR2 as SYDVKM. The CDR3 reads CATSVGGHEQYF. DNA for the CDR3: TGTGCCACTTCGGTCGGGGGCCACGAGCAGTACTTC. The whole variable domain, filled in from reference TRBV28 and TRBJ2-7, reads DVKVTQSSRYLVKRTGEKVFLECVQDMDHENMFWYRQDPGLGLRLIYFSYDVKMKEKGDIPEGYSVSREKKERFSLILESASTNQTSMYLCATSVGGHEQYFGPGTRLTVT.

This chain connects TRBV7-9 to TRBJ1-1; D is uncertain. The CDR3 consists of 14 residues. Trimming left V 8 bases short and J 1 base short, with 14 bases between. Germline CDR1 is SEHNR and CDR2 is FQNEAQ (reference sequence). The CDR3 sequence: CASGSVSQNTEAFF. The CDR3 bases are TGTGCCAGCGGTTCGGTCAGCCAGAACACTGAAGCTTTCTTT.

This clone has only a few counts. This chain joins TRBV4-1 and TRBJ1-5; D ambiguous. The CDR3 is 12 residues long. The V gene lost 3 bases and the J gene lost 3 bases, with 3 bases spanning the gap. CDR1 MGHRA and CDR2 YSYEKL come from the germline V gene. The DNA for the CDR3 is TGCGCCAGCAGCCAGCCCAATCAGCCCCAGCATTTT. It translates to CASSQPNQPQHF.

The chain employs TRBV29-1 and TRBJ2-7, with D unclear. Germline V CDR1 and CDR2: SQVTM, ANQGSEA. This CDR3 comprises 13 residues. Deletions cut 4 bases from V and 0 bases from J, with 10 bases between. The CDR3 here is CSVGVVDSYEQYF. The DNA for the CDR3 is TGCAGCGTTGGGGTAGTAGACTCCTACGAGCAGTACTTC.

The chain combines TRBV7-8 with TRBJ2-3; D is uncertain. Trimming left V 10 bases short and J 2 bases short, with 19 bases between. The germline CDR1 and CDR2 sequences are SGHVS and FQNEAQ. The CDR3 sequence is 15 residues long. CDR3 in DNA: TGTGCCACCCACCAACCCTGGGTGTACACAGATACGCAGTATTTT. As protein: CATHQPWVYTDTQYF.

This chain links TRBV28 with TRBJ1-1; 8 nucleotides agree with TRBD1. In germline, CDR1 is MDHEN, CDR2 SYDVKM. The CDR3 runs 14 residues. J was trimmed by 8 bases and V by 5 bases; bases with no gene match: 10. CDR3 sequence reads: CASSHVDRAREAFF. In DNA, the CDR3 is TGTGCCAGCAGTCACGTGGACAGGGCCCGGGAAGCTTTCTTT.

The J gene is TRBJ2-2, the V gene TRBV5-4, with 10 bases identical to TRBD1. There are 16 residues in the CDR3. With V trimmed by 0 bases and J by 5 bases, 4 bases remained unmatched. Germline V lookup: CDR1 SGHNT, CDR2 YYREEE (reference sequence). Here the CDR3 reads CASSLVGTGVTGELFF. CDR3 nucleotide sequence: TGTGCCAGCAGCTTGGTCGGGACAGGGGTAACCGGGGAGCTGTTTTTT.

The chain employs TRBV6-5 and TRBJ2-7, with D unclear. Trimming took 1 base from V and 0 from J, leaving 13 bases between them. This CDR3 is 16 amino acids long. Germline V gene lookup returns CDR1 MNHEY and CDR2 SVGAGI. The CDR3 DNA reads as TGTGCCAGCAGTTACTTCGGACGGACGAGCTCCTACGAGCAGTACTTC. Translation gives CASSYFGRTSSYEQYF.

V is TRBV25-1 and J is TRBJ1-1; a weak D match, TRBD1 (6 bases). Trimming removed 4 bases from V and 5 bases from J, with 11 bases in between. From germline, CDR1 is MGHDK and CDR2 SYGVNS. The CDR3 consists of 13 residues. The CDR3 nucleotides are TGTGCCAGCAGTGCAGGGGTCGGAACTGAAGCTTTCTTT. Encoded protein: CASSAGVGTEAFF. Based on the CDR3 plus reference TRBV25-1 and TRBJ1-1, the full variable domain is EADIYQTPRYLVIGTGKKITLECSQTMGHDKMYWYQQDPGMELHLIHYSYGVNSTEKGDLSSESTVSRIRTEHFPLTLESARPSHTSQYLCASSAGVGTEAFFGQGTRLTVV.

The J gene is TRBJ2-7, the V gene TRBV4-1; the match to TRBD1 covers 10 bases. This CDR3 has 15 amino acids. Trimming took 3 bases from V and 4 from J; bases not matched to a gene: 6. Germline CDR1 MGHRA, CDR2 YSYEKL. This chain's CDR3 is CASSHDRGPGYEQYF. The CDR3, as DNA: TGCGCCAGCAGCCATGACAGGGGGCCTGGGTACGAGCAGTACTTC.

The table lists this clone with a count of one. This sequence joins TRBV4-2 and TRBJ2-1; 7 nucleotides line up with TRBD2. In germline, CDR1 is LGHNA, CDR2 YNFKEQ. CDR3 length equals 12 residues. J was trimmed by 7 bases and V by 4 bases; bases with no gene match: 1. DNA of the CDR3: TGTGCCAGCAGCCGGGGGGGTAATGAGCAGTTCTTC. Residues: CASSRGGNEQFF.